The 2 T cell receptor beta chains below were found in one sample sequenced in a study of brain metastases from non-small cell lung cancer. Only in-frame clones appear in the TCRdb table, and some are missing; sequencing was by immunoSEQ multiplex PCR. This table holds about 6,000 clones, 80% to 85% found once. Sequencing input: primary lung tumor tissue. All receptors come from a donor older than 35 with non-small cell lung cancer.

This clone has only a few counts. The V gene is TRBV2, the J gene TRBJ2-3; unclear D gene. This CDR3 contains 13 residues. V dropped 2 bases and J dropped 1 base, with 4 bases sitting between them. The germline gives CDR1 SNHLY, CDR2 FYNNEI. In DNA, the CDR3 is TGTGCCAGCAGTGAAACCGGCACAGATACGCAGTATTTT. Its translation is CASSETGTDTQYF.

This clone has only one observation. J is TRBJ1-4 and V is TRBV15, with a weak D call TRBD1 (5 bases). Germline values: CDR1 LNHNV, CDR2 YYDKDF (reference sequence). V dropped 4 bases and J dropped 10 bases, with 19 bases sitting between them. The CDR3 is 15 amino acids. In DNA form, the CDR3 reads TGTGCCACCAGCACCCCGGGACCACACTTCGGAAAACTGTTTTTT. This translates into CATSTPGPHFGKLFF.